This T cell receptor beta chain stems from a study of regulatory T cells in long-lasting Graves disease. Points on this clonotype: Its antigen is not known.

Regarding time point: persistent/refractory GD, antithyroid drugs over 5 years with positive TRAb. Researchers made the TCR library from RNA that was extracted from PBMCs. Germline V gene lookup returns CDR1 LGHDT and CDR2 YNNKEL (reference sequence). V was trimmed by 1 base and J by 2 bases, leaving 12 bases between them. This CDR3 region has 15 residues. Study-level results: Favored usage of TRBV28, TRBJ1-2 and TRBJ2-5 was recorded in persistent disease. In persistent patients, shared public clonotypes (about 2,800) outnumbered those in new patients (about 890).

TCR beta libraries were built with iRepertoire HTBI primers and Arm-PCR of CDR3 regions. Using its own MiXCR run on the multiplex PCR reads, TCRdb lists one record per CDR3 protein. The sample lists roughly 490,000 distinct CDR3 sequences; approximately 23% were seen once. This sample comprised peripheral blood mononuclear cells (PBMCs), obtained when the disease was refractory, from a patient treated with antithyroid drugs. J is TRBJ2-7 and V is TRBV3-1; D call uncertain. The sequence was obtained from a female donor with Graves disease. This chain's CDR3 is CASSQVNTQTYEQYF. In nucleotides, the CDR3 is TGTGCCAGCAGCCAAGTGAACACCCAGACCTACGAGCAGTACTTC.